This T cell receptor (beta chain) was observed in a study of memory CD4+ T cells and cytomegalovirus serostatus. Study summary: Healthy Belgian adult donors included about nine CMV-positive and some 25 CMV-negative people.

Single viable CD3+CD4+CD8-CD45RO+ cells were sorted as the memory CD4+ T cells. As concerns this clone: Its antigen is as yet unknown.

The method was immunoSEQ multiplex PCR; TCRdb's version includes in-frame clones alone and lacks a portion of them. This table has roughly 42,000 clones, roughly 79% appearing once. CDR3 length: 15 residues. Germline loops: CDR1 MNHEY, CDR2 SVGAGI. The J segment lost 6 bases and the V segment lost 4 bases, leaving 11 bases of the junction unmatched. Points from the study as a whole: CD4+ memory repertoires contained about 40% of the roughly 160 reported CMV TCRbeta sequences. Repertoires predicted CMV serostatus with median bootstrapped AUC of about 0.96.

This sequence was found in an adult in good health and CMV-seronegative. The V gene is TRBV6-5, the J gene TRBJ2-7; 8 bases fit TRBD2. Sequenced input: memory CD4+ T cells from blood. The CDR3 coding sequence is TGTGCCAGCAGTTTCCGGGGGGGGGAGGGGACCGAGCAGTACTTC. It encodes CASSFRGGEGTEQYF.